The 16 T cell receptor beta chains below come from one sample, sequenced in a study of shared clonotypes between healthy human individuals. Repertoires were generated with immunoSEQ multiplex PCR, while TCRdb's copy carries only in-frame clones and drops some. The top ten hold 1.4% of the sample, which has about a million clones, approximately 76% seen once. Material for sequencing was memory CD4+ T cells sorted from blood. The subset here: CD45RA-negative fraction. Receptors originate from a man younger than 35 in good health.

The rearrangement links TRBV30 to TRBJ2-2, with 8 bases aligning to TRBD1. This CDR3 region has 15 residues. Germline assignment: CDR1 GTSNPN and CDR2 SVGIG (reference sequence). The J segment lost 3 bases and the V segment lost 2 bases, leaving 5 bases of the junction unmatched. For the CDR3, the DNA is TGTGCCTGGAGTCGGACAGGGAAAGACACCGGGGAGCTGTTTTTT. It encodes CAWSRTGKDTGELFF.

With regard to this clone: Additional DNA sequences in this sample encode the identical CDR3. The V call is TRBV5-6, the J call TRBJ1-1; D is possibly TRBD1 (5 bases). Germline V gene sequence: CDR1 SGHDT, CDR2 YYEEEE. CDR3 length: 14 residues. The germline V and J ends were trimmed by 3 bases and 2 bases, with 11 bases remaining between them. The CDR3 reads CASSSGTANTEAFF. In DNA, the CDR3 is TGTGCCAGCAGCTCCGGGACGGCAAACACTGAAGCTTTCTTT. Full variable domain (missing parts from reference TRBV5-6 and TRBJ1-1): DAGVTQSPTHLIKTRGQQVTLRCSPKSGHDTVSWYQQALGQGPQFIFQYYEEEERQRGNFPDRFSGHQFPNYSSELNVNALLLGDSALYLCASSSGTANTEAFFGQGTRLTVV.

The chain carries TRBV5-1 and TRBJ1-2, with D perhaps TRBD1 (6 bases). Looked up from germline, CDR1 is SGHRS and CDR2 is YFSETQ. CDR3 length: 13 residues. V dropped 0 bases and J dropped 6 bases, with 9 bases sitting between them. CDR3 DNA sequence: TGCGCCAGCAGCTTGGCCAGGGGAGATGGCTACACCTTC. Translated, it gives CASSLARGDGYTF.

About this clone itself: The same CDR3 is also encoded by other DNA sequences in this sample. The chain has TRBV6-5 and TRBJ2-5; the D gene is possibly TRBD2 (5 bases). Germline lookup yields CDR1 MNHEY and CDR2 SVGAGI. The CDR3 is 14 amino acids. Deletions cut 2 bases from V and 1 base from J, with 8 bases between. The CDR3 reads CASSYAGGQETQYF. The CDR3 region has the DNA TGTGCCAGCAGTTACGCAGGAGGCCAAGAGACCCAGTACTTC.

The V call is TRBV28, the J call TRBJ2-6; 9 bases align to TRBD1. The germline CDR1 and CDR2 sequences are MDHEN and SYDVKM. CDR3 size: 19 residues. Written as DNA, the CDR3 is TGTGCAAGCGAGACGACACAGGGGGCGCATGGGTCTGGGGCCAACGTCCTGACTTTC. Translation gives CASETTQGAHGSGANVLTF.

The rearrangement joins TRBV18 to TRBJ1-3, with 9 bases lining up with TRBD1. V lost 3 bases, J lost 0 bases, and 9 bases stayed unmatched. Germline CDR1 KGHSH, CDR2 LQKENI. This CDR3 is built from 18 residues. CDR3 DNA sequence: TGTGCCAGCTCACCGAACGCTCTGACAGGGGGCTCTGGAAACACCATATATTTT. This sequence encodes CASSPNALTGGSGNTIYF.

This clone was detected only once. The chain uses TRBV7-3 and TRBJ2-3; 9 nucleotides agree with TRBD2. The CDR3 sequence is 16 residues long. J gave up 4 bases and V 5 bases, and 10 bases lay outside the gene matches. Germline CDR1 is SGHTA and CDR2 is FQGTGA. The CDR3 bases are TGTGCCAGCAGCCAAAATTCGGGACTAGCTGCAGATACGCAGTATTTT. Translated: CASSQNSGLAADTQYF.

With regard to this clone: The identical CDR3 is also encoded by other nucleotide sequences in the sample. This sequence joins TRBV7-2 and TRBJ1-3; 8 nucleotides line up with TRBD1. The CDR3 spans 14 residues. CDR1 is SGHTA, CDR2 FQGNSA, per germline. V shed 5 bases, J shed 2 bases, and the junction held 2 bases outside the gene matches. CDR3 sequence (DNA): TGTGCCAGCAGCCTGGACAGGGCTGGAAACACCATATATTTT. Translation: CASSLDRAGNTIYF.

The gene calls are TRBV5-1 and TRBJ2-3; TRBD1 might be the D (6 bases). V lost 0 bases and J lost 6, with 11 bases in between. The V gene's germline CDR1 is SGHRS and CDR2 YFSETQ. The CDR3 consists of 14 residues. CDR3 sequence reads: CASSLGGGADTQYF. The CDR3 DNA sequence: TGCGCCAGCAGCTTGGGAGGGGGAGCCGATACGCAGTATTTT. The entire variable domain, with the rest obtained from reference TRBV5-1 and TRBJ2-3, is as follows: KAGVTQTPRYLIKTRGQQVTLSCSPISGHRSVSWYQQTPGQGLQFLFEYFSETQRNKGNFPGRFSGRQFSNSRSEMNVSTLELGDSALYLCASSLGGGADTQYFGPGTRLTVL.

This clone has a handful of counts. V gene TRBV6-5 combines with J gene TRBJ2-5; the D is unclear. In germline, CDR1 is MNHEY, CDR2 SVGAGI. With 4 bases removed from V and 5 bases from J, the gap between germline ends came to 11 bases. This CDR3 spans 13 amino acids. The DNA for the CDR3 is TGTGCCAGCAGTTCTGGCGTGGTCGAGACCCAGTACTTC. Encoded protein: CASSSGVVETQYF.

The chain is built from TRBV30 and TRBJ2-5, with 8 bases aligning to TRBD2. V shed 4 bases, J shed 4 bases, and the junction held 11 bases outside the gene matches. The CDR3 has 15 amino acids. The germline V gene encodes CDR1 GTSNPN and CDR2 SVGIG (reference sequence). The CDR3 region is CAWTYIGGARETQYF. The CDR3 nucleotides are TGTGCCTGGACTTATATCGGGGGGGCCCGAGAGACCCAGTACTTC.

The chain combines TRBV28 with TRBJ2-1, with a weak D call TRBD1 (6 bases). The CDR3 is 13 residues long. Germline V lookup: CDR1 MDHEN, CDR2 SYDVKM. Trimming removed 6 bases at V and 1 base at J, with 7 bases between. The CDR3 nucleotides are TGTGCCAGCAGAGGGGGTTCCTACAATGAGCAGTTCTTC. It encodes CASRGGSYNEQFF.

A word on this clone: This sample includes further DNA sequences coding for the same CDR3. The V gene is TRBV11-2, the J gene TRBJ2-1, with no clear D. Deletions cut 0 bases from V and 0 bases from J, with 6 bases between. CDR1 SGHAT and CDR2 FQNNGV come from the germline V gene. There are 15 residues in the CDR3. CDR3 sequence: CASSLEGSSYNEQFF. In DNA, the CDR3 is TGTGCCAGCAGCTTAGAGGGGTCCTCCTACAATGAGCAGTTCTTC.

This clone was seen more than once but under ten times. The chain uses TRBV5-4 and TRBJ1-1; D not certain. The V end was cut by 2 bases, the J end by 1 base, with 6 bases between. Germline V gene lookup returns CDR1 SGHNT and CDR2 YYREEE (reference sequence). The CDR3 length is 13 residues. CDR3 residues: CASSFPKNTEAFF. In DNA form, the CDR3 reads TGTGCCAGCAGCTTCCCCAAGAACACTGAAGCTTTCTTT.

This clone was observed a few times. The chain has TRBV6-5 and TRBJ1-1; maybe TRBD1 (6 bases). V lost 0 bases to trimming and J lost 6 bases, with 17 bases between them. Germline CDR1 reads MNHEY; CDR2 reads SVGAGI. This CDR3 is 16 amino acids long. This chain's CDR3 is CASSYSFRATGSEAFF. CDR3 DNA: TGTGCCAGCAGTTACTCATTCCGTGCGACAGGCTCTGAAGCTTTCTTT.

The CDR3 DNA is TGTGCCAGCCCGGTCCGACTAGCGGGAGGGCAGAACATTCAGTACTTC. This gives the protein CASPVRLAGGQNIQYF. The genes are TRBV9 and TRBJ2-4, with TRBD2 matching 14 bases. V shed 7 bases, J shed 7 bases, and the junction held 10 bases outside the gene matches. The CDR3 spans 16 residues. Germline V gene lookup returns CDR1 SGDLS and CDR2 YYNGEE.